This section outlines one T cell receptor (beta chain) sequence together with its context. Its antigen is not identified. This entry belongs to a study of cytomegalovirus exposure and HLA in healthy donors. At the level of the study: An earlier analysis found some 100 million unique TCR beta sequences from 200 million or so T cells.

Germline CDR1 reads SGHTA; CDR2 reads FQGTGA. The CDR3 is 16 amino acids. Losses at the gene ends were 4 bases for V and 1 base for J; bases not matched to a gene: 5. General study results and limits: Compared with the approximately 680-donor mean, an Asian-associated ancestry cluster reportedly had fewer N-insertions, according to a later analysis. Owing to their indistinguishability, certain V segments, notably TRBV6-2 and TRBV6-3, were excluded. The study designated fewer than 200 TCR beta chains cytomegalovirus-associated.

Researchers ran the PCR with 60 Vbeta and 13 Jbeta primers. Profiled with immunoSEQ multiplex PCR; TCRdb holds only in-frame clones, not every one. The sample contains approximately 79,000 clones, more than 60% of which appear only once. This rearrangement joins TRBV7-3 to TRBJ2-2; 8 bases agree with TRBD2. The sequenced sample consisted of PBMCs. The origin of this receptor is a man in his forties in good health and CMV-seronegative. CDR3: CASSSGLALNTGELFF. The CDR3 DNA is TGTGCCAGCAGCTCAGGACTAGCACTGAACACCGGGGAGCTGTTTTTT.